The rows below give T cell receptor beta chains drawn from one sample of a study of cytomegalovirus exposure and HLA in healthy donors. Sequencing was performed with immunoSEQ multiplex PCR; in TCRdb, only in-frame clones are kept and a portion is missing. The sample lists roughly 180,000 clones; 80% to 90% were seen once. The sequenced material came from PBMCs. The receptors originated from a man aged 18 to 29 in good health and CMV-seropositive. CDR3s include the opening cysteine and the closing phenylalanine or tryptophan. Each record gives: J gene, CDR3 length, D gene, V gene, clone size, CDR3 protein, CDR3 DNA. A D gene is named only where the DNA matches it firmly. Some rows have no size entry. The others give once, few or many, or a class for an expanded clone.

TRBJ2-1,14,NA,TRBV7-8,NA,CASMRTNLYNEQFF,TGTGCCAGCATGCGGACTAACCTCTACAATGAGCAGTTCTTC
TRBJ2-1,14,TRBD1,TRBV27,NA,CASSSGQGYNEQFF,TGTGCCAGCAGTTCCGGACAGGGTTACAATGAGCAGTTCTTC
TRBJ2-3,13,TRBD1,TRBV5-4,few,CASKGQGEDTQYF,TGTGCCAGCAAGGGACAGGGGGAAGATACGCAGTATTTT
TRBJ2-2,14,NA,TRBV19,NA,CASSLKIYTGELFF,TGTGCCAGTAGCCTTAAAATTTACACCGGGGAGCTGTTTTTT
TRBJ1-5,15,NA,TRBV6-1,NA,CASRELGGGAQPQHF,TGTGCCAGCAGGGAATTGGGAGGAGGTGCTCAGCCCCAGCATTTT
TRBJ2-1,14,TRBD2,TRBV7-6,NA,CASSFSGGGNEQFF,TGTGCCAGCAGCTTCAGCGGGGGGGGGAATGAGCAGTTCTTC
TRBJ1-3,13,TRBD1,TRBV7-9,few,CASQQGAGNTIYF,TGTGCCAGCCAACAGGGGGCTGGAAACACCATATATTTT
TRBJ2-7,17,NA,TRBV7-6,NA,CASSTNDQGTSPYEQYF,TGTGCCAGCAGCACGAACGACCAGGGGACCTCTCCCTACGAGCAGTACTTC
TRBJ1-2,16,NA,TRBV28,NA,CASSRTGIGENYGYTF,TGTGCCAGCAGTCGCACAGGGATCGGAGAGAACTATGGCTACACCTTC
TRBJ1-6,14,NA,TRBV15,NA,CATSTRTQNSPLHF,TGTGCCACCAGCACCCGGACACAAAATTCACCCCTCCACTTT
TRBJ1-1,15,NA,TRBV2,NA,CASSEYGGMDTEAFF,TGTGCCAGCAGTGAATACGGGGGTATGGACACTGAAGCTTTCTTT
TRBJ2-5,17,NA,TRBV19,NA,CASSPLPTSGSGETQYF,TGTGCCAGTAGTCCCCTCCCTACCTCAGGGTCCGGAGAGACCCAGTACTTC